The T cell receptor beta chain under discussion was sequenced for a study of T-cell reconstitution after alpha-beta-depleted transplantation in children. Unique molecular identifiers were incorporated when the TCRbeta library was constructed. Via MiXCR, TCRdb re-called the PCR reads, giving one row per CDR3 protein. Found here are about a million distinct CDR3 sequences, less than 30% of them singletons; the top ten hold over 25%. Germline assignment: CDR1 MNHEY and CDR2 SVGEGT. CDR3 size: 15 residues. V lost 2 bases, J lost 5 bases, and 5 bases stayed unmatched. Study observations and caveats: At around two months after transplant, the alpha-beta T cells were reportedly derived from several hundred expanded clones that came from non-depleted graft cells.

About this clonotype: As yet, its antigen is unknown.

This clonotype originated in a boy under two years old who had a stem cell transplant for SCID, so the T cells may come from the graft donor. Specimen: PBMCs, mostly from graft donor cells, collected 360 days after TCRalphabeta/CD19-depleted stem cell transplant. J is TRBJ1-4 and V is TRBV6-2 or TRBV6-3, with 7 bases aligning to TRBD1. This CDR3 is CASSYRTGVNEKLFF. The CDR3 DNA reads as TGTGCCAGCAGTTACAGAACAGGGGTGAATGAAAAACTGTTTTTT.